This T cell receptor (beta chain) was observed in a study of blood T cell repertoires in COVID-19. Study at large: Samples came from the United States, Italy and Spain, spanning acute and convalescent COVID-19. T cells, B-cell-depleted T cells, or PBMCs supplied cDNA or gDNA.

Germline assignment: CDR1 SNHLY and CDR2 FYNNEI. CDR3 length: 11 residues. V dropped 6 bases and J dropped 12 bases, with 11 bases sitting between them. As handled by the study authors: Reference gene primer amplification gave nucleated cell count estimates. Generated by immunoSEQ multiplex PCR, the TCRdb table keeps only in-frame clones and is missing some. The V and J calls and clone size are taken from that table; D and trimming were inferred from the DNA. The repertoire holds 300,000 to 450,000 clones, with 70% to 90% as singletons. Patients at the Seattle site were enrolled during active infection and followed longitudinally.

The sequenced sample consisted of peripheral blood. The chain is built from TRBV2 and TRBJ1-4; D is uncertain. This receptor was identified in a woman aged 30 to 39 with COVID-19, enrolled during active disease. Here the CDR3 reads CASRTTVQLFF. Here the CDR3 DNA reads TGTGCCAGCAGAACCACAGTGCAACTGTTTTTT.